Shown below are 13 T cell receptor beta chains from a single sample sequenced in a study of blood T cell repertoires in COVID-19. Sequenced by immunoSEQ multiplex PCR; TCRdb stores in-frame clones only, minus some. This repertoire shows tens of thousands of clones, approximately 85% found once; its top ten account for 12%. Material for sequencing was peripheral blood. The source of these receptors is a human donor in a cohort sampled during active COVID-19.

J is TRBJ1-2 and V is TRBV7-8; no firm D call. This CDR3 has 14 residues. Germline CDR1 is SGHVS and CDR2 is FQNEAQ. Trimming cost V 1 base and J 5 bases, with 11 bases left between them. CDR3 protein: CASSLGVRDYGYTF. The CDR3 DNA follows: TGTGCCAGCAGCTTAGGAGTCCGAGATTATGGCTACACCTTC.

J is TRBJ1-6 and V is TRBV6-6; 8 nucleotides line up with TRBD1. The CDR3 is made up of 17 amino acids. Germline values: CDR1 MNHNY, CDR2 SVGAGI (reference sequence). V trimming: 5 bases; J trimming: 6 bases; junction bases outside the gene matches: 12. The CDR3 bases are TGTGCCAGCAGTCCAAGCCGCGGGACAGGCATTAATTCACCCCTCCACTTT. As protein: CASSPSRGTGINSPLHF.

The genes are TRBV7-2 and TRBJ1-5; D remains ambiguous. In germline, CDR1 is SGHTA, CDR2 FQGNSA. V gave up 5 bases and J gave up 7 bases, with 18 bases separating them. This CDR3 has 15 residues. This chain's CDR3 is CASSQEGQSWQPQHF. DNA of the CDR3: TGTGCCAGCAGCCAGGAGGGCCAAAGTTGGCAGCCCCAGCATTTT.

This clone has only a few counts. The CDR3 protein is CASSPREFGNTIYF. CDR3 nucleotides: TGTGCCAGCAGCCCGAGGGAGTTTGGAAACACCATATATTTT. The V call is TRBV7-9, the J call TRBJ1-3; no reliable D call. Germline V gene sequence: CDR1 SEHNR, CDR2 FQNEAQ (reference sequence). Trimming stripped 5 bases from V and 3 bases from J, with 11 bases between. The CDR3 has 14 residues. Based on the CDR3 plus reference TRBV7-9 and TRBJ1-3, the full variable domain is DTGVSQNPRHKITKRGQNVTFRCDPISEHNRLYWYRQTLGQGPEFLTYFQNEAQLEKSRLLSDRFSAERPKGSFSTLEIQRTEQGDSAMYLCASSPREFGNTIYFGEGSWLTVV.

The chain has TRBV3-1 (or the pseudogene TRBV3-2) and TRBJ1-2; D unresolved. Germline values: CDR1 LGHDT, CDR2 YNNKEL (reference sequence). V lost 0 bases to trimming and J lost 11 bases, with 16 bases between them. This CDR3 comprises 14 residues. Written as DNA, the CDR3 is TGTGCCAGCAGCCAAGAGAGATTATGGTGGAGATACACCTTC. This sequence encodes CASSQERLWWRYTF.

The V gene is TRBV28, the J gene TRBJ2-7; 10 bases fit TRBD2. J was trimmed by 3 bases and V by 6 bases; bases with no gene match: 8. CDR3 length: 15 amino acids. In germline, CDR1 is MDHEN, CDR2 SYDVKM. CDR3 coding DNA: TGTGCCAGCAGCTATCTAGCGGGAGCCCGCTACGAGCAGTACTTC. It translates to CASSYLAGARYEQYF.

The J gene is TRBJ2-3, the V gene TRBV28, with TRBD2 matching over 10 bases. The V and J ends lost 4 bases and 0 bases, in that order; junction bases with no gene match: 4. Germline assignment: CDR1 MDHEN and CDR2 SYDVKM. This CDR3 region has 16 residues. For the CDR3, the DNA is TGTGCCAGCAGTTCTGGAGCGGGAGGGAGCACAGATACGCAGTATTTT. Its protein is CASSSGAGGSTDTQYF.

The chain joins TRBV7-2 to TRBJ1-5; a possible D gene is TRBD1 (5 bases). The CDR3 consists of 14 residues. The germline CDR1 and CDR2 sequences are SGHTA and FQGNSA. V gave up 5 bases and J gave up 2 bases, with 10 bases separating them. CDR3 sequence: CASSLQGGNQPQHF. The CDR3, as DNA: TGTGCCAGCAGCCTTCAGGGTGGCAATCAGCCCCAGCATTTT.

J is TRBJ1-1 and V is TRBV28; weak D call: TRBD1 (5 bases). Germline CDR1 is MDHEN and CDR2 is SYDVKM. Trimming removed 3 bases at V and 5 bases at J, with 10 bases between. This CDR3 is built from 13 residues. CDR3 DNA sequence: TGTGCCAGCAGTTTCCCAGGGCAAACTGAAGCTTTCTTT. Amino acid sequence: CASSFPGQTEAFF.

This clone showed up many times. The CDR3 loop reads CATSDHALTQLPANYGYTF. CDR3 nucleotides: TGTGCCACCAGTGACCACGCCCTCACACAGCTTCCCGCTAACTATGGCTACACCTTC. The V call is TRBV24-1, the J call TRBJ1-2; D ambiguous. Germline CDR1 and CDR2: KGHDR and SFDVKD. V lost 4 bases to trimming and J lost 0 bases, with 23 bases between them. This CDR3 spans 19 amino acids.

The gene calls are TRBV29-1 and TRBJ1-5, with TRBD1 matching over 8 bases. This CDR3 spans 13 amino acids. Germline values: CDR1 SQVTM, CDR2 ANQGSEA. Trimming cost V 4 bases and J 1 base; bases outside gene matches: 0. DNA for the CDR3: TGCAGCGTTGGGACAGGGAGCAATCAGCCCCAGCATTTT. Its translation is CSVGTGSNQPQHF.

The chain couples TRBV19 to TRBJ1-1; 7 bases agree with TRBD1. Germline lookup yields CDR1 LNHDA and CDR2 SQIVND (reference sequence). Trimming took 2 bases from V and 4 from J; bases not matched to a gene: 13. CDR3 size: 17 residues. The CDR3 sequence: CASSITGAGPGGTEAFF. The CDR3 DNA sequence: TGTGCCAGTAGTATAACAGGGGCCGGGCCCGGGGGCACTGAAGCTTTCTTT.

This chain joins TRBV7-9 and TRBJ1-4; D is unclear. Germline CDR1 SEHNR, CDR2 FQNEAQ (reference sequence). The V end lost 4 bases, the J end lost 1 base, and 10 bases lay between the germline ends. The CDR3 extends over 15 amino acids. Here the CDR3 DNA reads TGTGCCAGCAGCTCCCTTGGGAGAACTAATGAAAAACTGTTTTTT. Translating gives CASSSLGRTNEKLFF.